The present entry profiles one T cell receptor beta chain with its context. The junction and the germline gene differ at one end; a read error may be behind it. The sample comes from a study of cytomegalovirus exposure and HLA in healthy donors. PCR employed 60 Vbeta and 13 Jbeta primers. Assay: immunoSEQ multiplex PCR; the TCRdb copy retains only in-frame clones and omits some. The table has roughly 120,000 clones, over 60% seen once. Sequencing was carried out using PBMCs. The clonotype comes from a man aged 18 to 30 in good health and CMV-seronegative.

The CDR3 region has the DNA TGTGCCAGCAGATTAAACGGGAGGGCTGAAGCTTTCTTT. Translated, it gives CASRLNGRAEAFF. The rearrangement links TRBV7-3 to TRBJ1-1; D remains unclear. The CDR3 contains 13 residues. The germline V gene has CDR1 SGHTA and CDR2 FQGTGA.